A selection of T cell receptor beta chains follows, all from one sample in a study of T cell repertoires in cytomegalovirus infection. TCRdb passed the reads through MiXCR, listing each CDR3 protein once. The sample includes some 100,000 distinct CDR3 sequences, more than 20% of them seen just once. Sequencing was done on a sample of CD8+ T cells from PBMCs. The receptor set was obtained from a human donor in good health (CMV status not recorded). Some clones in this sample may be carry-over from other donors' samples. CDR3s include the opening cysteine and the closing phenylalanine or tryptophan. The order of the fields is clone size, D gene, V gene, J gene, CDR3 protein, CDR3 DNA. A D gene is named only where the DNA matches it firmly. Only part of the rows carry a size: once, few, many, or a class if the clone is expanded.

many	NA	TRBV6-2/TRBV6-3	TRBJ2-2	CASSLLFSGGELFF	TGTGCCAGCAGTTTACTCTTCAGTGGAGGGGAGCTGTTTTTT
many	NA	TRBV14	TRBJ1-1	CASSQWDAEAFF	TGTGCCAGCAGCCAATGGGACGCTGAAGCTTTCTTT
NA	NA	TRBV12-3/TRBV12-4	TRBJ2-5	CASWGAGETQYF	TGTGCCAGCTGGGGGGCCGGCGAGACCCAGTACTTC
NA	NA	TRBV28	TRBJ1-4	CASSASGEDEKLFF	TGTGCCAGCAGTGCCTCTGGGGAGGATGAAAAACTGTTTTTT
many	TRBD1	TRBV7-2	TRBJ1-1	CASSLAKQGALNTEAFF	TGTGCCAGCAGCTTAGCGAAACAGGGGGCGTTGAACACTGAAGCTTTCTTT
few	TRBD2	TRBV6-2/TRBV6-3	TRBJ2-7	CASSEVTSAYEQYF	TGTGCCAGCAGTGAAGTGACTAGCGCCTACGAGCAGTACTTC
NA	TRBD1	TRBV19	TRBJ2-1	CASSTGTGGYNEQFF	TGTGCCAGTAGTACCGGGACAGGGGGGTACAATGAGCAGTTCTTC
few	NA	TRBV6-2/TRBV6-3	TRBJ1-1	CASSKGGARTEAFF	TGTGCCAGCAGCAAGGGGGGGGCGAGAACTGAAGCTTTCTTT
NA	NA	TRBV4-2	TRBJ1-1	CASSQDSSGTFEAFF	TGTGCCAGCAGCCAAGATTCGTCCGGCACGTTTGAAGCTTTCTTT
NA	TRBD1	TRBV12-3/TRBV12-4	TRBJ2-7	CASSLGDRGYEQYF	TGTGCCAGCAGTTTAGGTGACAGGGGCTACGAGCAGTACTTC
few	NA	TRBV6-2/TRBV6-3	TRBJ1-1	CASSYSSTGTEAFF	TGTGCCAGCAGTTACTCTTCGACGGGCACTGAAGCTTTCTTT
few	NA	TRBV23-1	TRBJ2-5	CASSPPGVETQYF	TGCGCCAGCAGTCCTCCGGGTGTGGAGACCCAGTACTTC
NA	NA	TRBV4-3	TRBJ2-7	CASSQENSESYEQYF	TGCGCCAGCAGCCAAGAGAACTCCGAATCCTACGAGCAGTACTTC
NA	NA	TRBV7-4	TRBJ2-4	CASSSNTNMVGVKNIHYF	TGTGCCAGCAGCTCCAACACCAATATGGTGGGGGTCAAAAACATTCATTACTTC
few	TRBD2	TRBV6-1	TRBJ2-1	CASSDPPTSAEEQFF	TGTGCCAGCAGTGATCCACCGACTAGCGCCGAGGAGCAGTTCTTC
few	NA	TRBV4-1	TRBJ2-2	CASSQDVGELFF	TGCGCCAGCAGCCAAGATGTCGGGGAGCTGTTTTTT
few	NA	TRBV6-5	TRBJ2-2	CASSLQDSTGELFF	TGTGCCAGCAGTCTTCAAGACAGCACCGGGGAGCTGTTTTTT
many	TRBD1	TRBV10-3	TRBJ2-6	CAISEAGQGVSGANVLTF	TGTGCCATCAGTGAGGCTGGACAGGGAGTGTCTGGGGCCAACGTCCTGACTTTC
NA	NA	TRBV20-1	TRBJ2-2	CSAREDRWETGELFF	TGCAGTGCTAGGGAAGACAGATGGGAAACCGGGGAGCTGTTTTTT
NA	TRBD1	TRBV5-1	TRBJ1-5	CASSLGQGWNQPQHF	TGCGCCAGCAGTCTCGGACAGGGTTGGAATCAGCCCCAGCATTTT
few	NA	TRBV5-5	TRBJ1-5	CASSLAEYSNQPQHF	TGTGCCAGCAGCTTGGCGGAATATAGCAATCAGCCCCAGCATTTT
NA	NA	TRBV5-6	TRBJ2-6	CASSSLPNRDITSGANVLTF	TGTGCCAGCAGCTCCCTCCCCAACCGGGACATAACATCTGGGGCCAACGTCCTGACTTTC
NA	NA	TRBV7-9	TRBJ1-6	CASSLAQEVESPLHF	TGTGCCAGCAGCTTAGCTCAAGAGGTTGAATCACCCCTCCACTTT
NA	TRBD1	TRBV6-2/TRBV6-3	TRBJ2-7	CASSYGPGGQDEQYF	TGTGCCAGCAGTTACGGCCCAGGGGGCCAGGACGAGCAGTACTTC
NA	TRBD1	TRBV28	TRBJ1-5	CASSLIEGAGGNQPQHF	TGTGCCAGCAGTCTTATAGAGGGGGCCGGGGGCAATCAGCCCCAGCATTTT
NA	NA	TRBV28	TRBJ2-2	CASSPSGELFF	TGTGCCAGCAGTCCATCCGGGGAGCTGTTTTTT
few	TRBD1	TRBV9	TRBJ2-1	CASSDGTGKNEQFF	TGTGCCAGCAGTGACGGGACAGGGAAGAATGAGCAGTTCTTC
NA	TRBD1	TRBV12-3/TRBV12-4	TRBJ1-2	CASSGQGIYGYTF	TGTGCCAGCAGCGGACAGGGGATTTATGGCTACACCTTC
NA	TRBD2	TRBV4-3	TRBJ2-1	CASSPSGGFNEQFF	TGCGCCAGCAGCCCTAGCGGGGGGTTCAATGAGCAGTTCTTC
NA	TRBD1	TRBV3-1	TRBJ2-5	CASRPTGGQETQYF	TGTGCCAGCAGACCTACAGGGGGACAAGAGACCCAGTACTTC
NA	NA	TRBV20-1	TRBJ1-5	CSAIVSRRPDGPQHF	TGCAGTGCCATCGTGTCGCGCAGGCCTGATGGCCCCCAGCATTTT
few	TRBD1	TRBV10-3	TRBJ2-3	CAISRDRGSTDTQYF	TGTGCCATCAGCCGGGACAGGGGTTCCACAGATACGCAGTATTTT
few	TRBD1	TRBV4-3	TRBJ2-7	CASSLDRTVYEQYF	TGCGCCAGCAGCCTGGACAGGACGGTTTACGAGCAGTACTTC
NA	TRBD2	TRBV6-5	TRBJ2-7	CASREVSGVSYEQYF	TGTGCCAGCAGGGAAGTTAGCGGGGTCTCCTACGAGCAGTACTTC
NA	NA	TRBV12-3/TRBV12-4	TRBJ1-5	CASSLKLGKRQPQHF	TGTGCCAGCAGTTTAAAGTTGGGGAAGCGTCAGCCCCAGCATTTT
many	TRBD1	TRBV7-4	TRBJ1-5	CASSPRQGDQPQHF	TGTGCCAGCAGCCCTAGACAGGGTGATCAGCCCCAGCATTTT
few	NA	TRBV25-1	TRBJ2-1	CASSEQGRGRFF	TGTGCCAGCAGTGAACAGGGAAGGGGTCGGTTCTTC
NA	NA	TRBV5-1	TRBJ2-3	CASSAQPGSTGDTQYF	TGCGCCAGCAGTGCCCAGCCTGGCTCGACGGGAGATACGCAGTATTTT
NA	TRBD2	TRBV27	TRBJ2-5	CASSLWGGLQETQYF	TGTGCCAGCAGTTTATGGGGAGGGCTCCAAGAGACCCAGTACTTC
many	NA	TRBV7-2	TRBJ2-2	CASSIRVVETGELFF	TGTGCCAGCAGCATCAGGGTTGTTGAGACCGGGGAGCTGTTTTTT
few	TRBD1	TRBV12-3/TRBV12-4	TRBJ1-1	CASSRVTWTGRILNTEAFF	TGTGCCAGCAGCCGAGTTACCTGGACAGGGCGAATTTTGAACACTGAAGCTTTCTTT
NA	TRBD2	TRBV4-3	TRBJ2-7	CASSPRTSGYEQYF	TGCGCCAGCAGCCCCCGGACTAGCGGCTACGAGCAGTACTTC
few	TRBD1	TRBV6-4	TRBJ2-3	CASSAGTGTTDTQYF	TGTGCCAGCAGTGCCGGGACAGGGACTACAGATACGCAGTATTTT
many	TRBD1	TRBV7-2	TRBJ1-6	CASSSHGQDNSPLHF	TGTGCCAGCAGCTCCCACGGACAGGATAATTCACCCCTCCACTTT
NA	TRBD1	TRBV20-1	TRBJ1-2	CSAGTGSRYGYTF	TGCAGTGCGGGGACAGGGTCCCGCTATGGCTACACCTTC